This T cell receptor (beta chain) was captured in a study of T cell responses to AZD1222 COVID-19 vaccine. Study-wide findings and caveats: Seropositive AZD1222 recipients at baseline numbered only five or six. A mostly white British donor set with more females was recruited, and clonal diversity was possibly underestimated.

With respect to this clone: The antigen remains undetermined.

Method: immunoSEQ multiplex PCR; TCRdb's copy keeps in-frame clones and lacks some. The sample records approximately 140,000 clones, roughly 92% being singletons. Pooled in the analysis were second doses at about 4 or about 12 weeks. V dropped 0 bases and J dropped 2 bases, with 5 bases sitting between them. Germline loops: CDR1 SGHRS, CDR2 YFSETQ. This CDR3 spans 14 amino acids. Source: peripheral blood, taken 28 days after the second AZD1222 dose. The chain is built from TRBV5-1 and TRBJ2-2, with D uncertain. The sequence came from an adult who received the AZD1222 COVID-19 vaccine. The chain's CDR3 is CASSLGGNTGELFF. The CDR3 DNA sequence: TGCGCCAGCAGCTTGGGGGGAAACACCGGGGAGCTGTTTTTT.